The 6 T cell receptor beta chains reported below all come from one sample, sequenced in a study of blood T cells in healthy people across ages. Then a second PCR, running roughly 7 to 11 cycles, was carried out with a sample-barcoded 5' primer and a J-beta primer mix. Using its own MiXCR run on the 5' RACE reads, TCRdb lists one record per CDR3 protein. This table holds 700,000 to 1,000,000 distinct CDR3 sequences, approximately 44% found once. The sequencing sample was made of blood. These receptors were taken from a man in his sixties in good health.

The genes are TRBV2 and TRBJ1-5, with unresolved D. Germline CDR1 SNHLY, CDR2 FYNNEI. V gave up 3 bases and J gave up 5 bases, with 8 bases separating them. The CDR3 covers 13 residues. The CDR3 sequence: CASSETSDQPQHF. Here the CDR3 DNA reads TGTGCCAGCAGTGAGACAAGCGATCAGCCCCAGCATTTT.

The chain employs TRBV10-3 and TRBJ1-1; 9 nucleotides align to TRBD1. The CDR3 extends over 13 amino acids. Germline lookup yields CDR1 ENHRY and CDR2 SYGVKD. After removal of 5 bases from V and 11 bases from J, the junction contained 9 bases not matched to a gene. The CDR3 sequence is CAISTGTGLLAFF. In DNA form, the CDR3 reads TGTGCCATCAGTACCGGGACAGGGCTGTTGGCTTTCTTT.

The CDR3 nucleotides are TGCGCCAGCAGCTTGGCCTACGGGGGAGCGAACACTGAAGCTTTCTTT. This gives the protein CASSLAYGGANTEAFF. V gene TRBV5-1 combines with J gene TRBJ1-1; D perhaps matches TRBD1 (5 bases). The CDR3 extends over 16 amino acids. V lost 0 bases, J lost 1 base, and 13 bases lay in between. Germline lookup yields CDR1 SGHRS and CDR2 YFSETQ.

Points on this clonotype: This may arise from a read error, as a much more abundant clone is one base away. V is TRBV20-1 and J is TRBJ2-3; the match to TRBD2 covers 7 bases. V gave up 3 bases and J gave up 1 base; unmatched junction bases: 4. The CDR3 has 14 amino acids. Germline V lookup: CDR1 DFQATT, CDR2 SNEGSKA (reference sequence). The CDR3 DNA is TGCAGTGCTAGGACTAGCAGGGGCACAGATACGCAGTATTTT. Protein: CSARTSRGTDTQYF.

The J gene is TRBJ1-1, the V gene TRBV9; 7 positions agree with TRBD1. Germline lookup yields CDR1 SGDLS and CDR2 YYNGEE. With 0 bases clipped from V and 10 bases from J, the junction kept 6 bases outside the gene matches. The CDR3 runs to 13 residues. The CDR3 DNA follows: TGTGCCAGCAGCGTAGACAGGGGCGACATAGCTTTCTTT. The encoded protein is CASSVDRGDIAFF.

The chain recombines TRBV6-1 with TRBJ2-7, with D perhaps TRBD1 (6 bases). Germline loops: CDR1 MNHNS, CDR2 SASEGT. There are 12 residues in the CDR3. V dropped 7 bases and J dropped 0 bases, with 7 bases sitting between them. Here the CDR3 reads CASKDSSYEQYF. CDR3 coding DNA: TGTGCCAGCAAGGACAGCTCCTACGAGCAGTACTTC.